This record looks at one T cell receptor (beta chain) sequence and its context. Its antigen remains unidentified. No base quality information exists; no much larger clone differs at one position. Library preparation employed 5' RACE. Sequencer: Illumina HiSeq 2500. A second PCR of about 6 to 11 cycles was performed with a sample-barcoded 5' primer and a J-beta primer mix. A unique molecular identifier was introduced onto each TCR beta cDNA molecule by a template-switch 5' adaptor carrying 12 random nucleotides. At least 2.5 million CDR3-containing paired-end reads were obtained from each sample. First-strand cDNA synthesis was performed from all RNA using the Mint cDNA synthesis kit, with priming by a TRBC-specific oligonucleotide. Following uracil-DNA glycosylase treatment, all cDNA underwent a first 18-cycle PCR with the universal primers M1SS and BC2_uni_R. In the authors' own workflow: Normalization of each sample was performed by random selection of 1 million high-quality reads, each carrying a distinct molecular identifier. Instead of being binned into consensus sequences, reads that shared molecular identifiers were thrown out. CDR3 identification, clonotype clustering and error correction used MiTCR with a Q25 quality threshold and the strictest error-elimination algorithm. A nonparametric unseen species model using Euler transformation provided a lower-bound estimate of total TCR beta diversity. TCRdb's own reprocessing of the public reads used fastp at Q25 and MiXCR and kept productive beta chains. Each CDR3 protein appears once, grouped with its most common genes and DNA. TCRdb's processing, not the authors' own work, is the source of the V and J calls. The sample records around 500,000 distinct CDR3 sequences, about 27% of which are singletons. The ten largest clones capture about 3.9% of the sample.

This specimen comes from a study of blood T cells in healthy people across ages (dated by TCRdb to the mid-2010s). Regarding the research as a whole: In model experiments, template switching captured about one uniquely barcoded TCR beta cDNA molecule for every two T cells. Using deep sequencing normalized with unique cDNA molecular identifiers, the study measured how TCR beta repertoire diversity changes with age. The donors were divided into four age groups: young (average around 16 years), middle-aged (about 40), aged (around 59) and long-lived (approximately 74). The study analyzed two additional independent replicas of 1 million unique cDNA reads from the same blood draw for two donors, one aged 18 to 30 and one aged 80 or older.

Trimming accounts for 5 bases at V and 2 bases at J, while the number of junction bases matched to no gene is 5. Based on the germline V gene, the CDR1 and CDR2 sequences are MNHEY and SVGEGT. The CDR3 numbers 15 residues from cysteine through phenylalanine. The sequence is cut down to CDR3 DNA, 45 bases in frame from base 1. The 35 to 40 donors, aged about 6 to 90 years, were systemically healthy Caucasian individuals from Russia. Each donor gave 9.5 to 10 milliliters of peripheral blood, drawn into EDTA-treated Vacutainer tubes. PBMCs were isolated by Ficoll-Paque density-gradient centrifugation, with at least 6 million obtained per sample. Total RNA was extracted from PBMCs with Trizol reagent, with at least 5.5 micrograms obtained per sample. For every donor, an aliquot of PBMCs went through flow cytometry to measure the percentages of naive CD45RAhigh/CD27high T cells. Findings and caveats that apply to the study as a whole: As age increased, observed TCR beta diversity per million T cells dropped in a roughly linear way, and a significant reduction was already evident by age around 41. Compared with the aged group, more naive CD4+ T cells, fewer expanded clones and increased TCR diversity were shown by the long-lived group, suggesting age selection. A strong correlation was found between observed TCR beta diversity and the percentage of naive T cells measured by flow cytometry. Because donor CMV infection status was unknown, age-related changes in expanded clonotypes were potentially confounded. Since profiling was done on bulk unsorted PBMCs, naive and antigen-experienced compartments could not be conclusively compared. Estimates of total diversity based on one million sequenced T cells were considered lower bounds and underestimates.

This sample also appeared in a second study, on T cells of mothers and their children. Taken from the second paper: Donors were nine systemically healthy Caucasian individuals: three mothers and their six children. cDNA synthesis consumed the entire amount of extracted RNA, loaded at approximately 1.5 ug RNA in each 15 ul reaction. In the second PCR, sample barcodes and 2-4 random nucleotides were introduced via the M1S primer. Each mother yielded over 8.5 million TCR beta CDR3 reads and each child 2.5 million to 3 million reads. Thymic selection similarly shapes TCR recombination output in related and unrelated pairs, with minor effect from inherited differences. Normalized repertoire overlap in related mother-child pairs was always slightly higher than in unrelated mother-child pairs, but the difference was never significant. No persistent microchimeric T cell clones were found, with a detection sensitivity of 75 to 100 clones per million clonotypes. To look for features that set related mother-child pairs apart from unrelated individuals, the researchers ran deep NGS to compare the TCR beta repertoires of mothers and children. The mean age was 40 +/- 4 years for the mothers and approximately 11 +/- 4 years for the children. After adapters were ligated using NEBNext reagents, the libraries underwent 100+100 nt paired-end sequencing on an Illumina HiSeq 2000. To avoid cross-contamination, the mother libraries and the child libraries were prepared a month apart and sequenced in separate runs. For each donor, between about 500,000 and 2,000,000 distinct TCR beta clonotypes were identified. Naive TCR beta clonotypes were estimated from low-frequency clonotypes matched to each donor's FACS-determined naive share, without sorting.

Sample: blood. This sequence originates from a boy between 2 and 10 years old in good health. The chain uses TRBV6-2 or TRBV6-3 and TRBJ2-7, with TRBD1 identical over 11 junction bases. At the DNA level, the sequence is TGTGCCAGCAGTCCCCCGGGACAGGGGGCCTACGAGCAGTACTTC. Its product reads: CASSPPGQGAYEQYF.